Below are 31 T cell receptor beta chains sequenced from a single sample in a study of CD8 T cells in Susac syndrome. Roughly 0.45 to 1 ug RNA was reverse transcribed with random hexamers. TCRdb used MiXCR to reprocess the immunoSEQ multiplex PCR reads, holding one entry per CDR3 protein. The sample contains hundreds of thousands of distinct CDR3 sequences, approximately 81% of which appear only once. The sequenced sample consisted of CD8+ T cells from PBMCs. These TCRs come from a human donor with multiple sclerosis.

The V and J genes are TRBV29-1 and TRBJ2-1; D may correspond to TRBD1 or TRBD2 (5 bases each). Germline V gene sequence: CDR1 SQVTM, CDR2 ANQGSEA. The CDR3 sequence is 11 residues long. Trimming removed 8 bases from V and 7 bases from J, with 12 bases in between. DNA for the CDR3: TGCAGCACTAGTGAGGGGAATGAGCAGTTCTTC. Translated: CSTSEGNEQFF.

This clonotype was found once. The genes are TRBV14 and TRBJ2-1; maybe TRBD2 (6 bases). Germline V gene sequence: CDR1 SGHDN, CDR2 FVKESK. The germline V and J ends were trimmed by 4 bases and 7 bases, with 20 bases remaining between them. The CDR3 is 16 residues long. The CDR3 protein is CASSLSGTRLWNEQFF. As DNA, the CDR3 is TGTGCCAGCAGCCTATCTGGGACTCGCCTCTGGAATGAGCAGTTCTTC.

As to this clonotype: Mismatch with germline at one junction end may stem from a read error. The rearrangement uses TRBV27 and TRBJ2-3; 7 bases line up with TRBD2. Germline CDR1 is MNHEY and CDR2 is SMNVEV (reference sequence). The CDR3 is 12 amino acids. The CDR3 DNA sequence: TGTGCCAGCAATTTAACGGGGGGTACGCAGTATTTT. Translation gives CASNLTGGTQYF.

The V and J genes are TRBV6-1 and TRBJ2-3; 8 nucleotides line up with TRBD1. The CDR3 has 17 residues. Unmatched junction bases numbered 11, after V lost 6 bases and J lost 0 bases. CDR1 MNHNS and CDR2 SASEGT come from the germline V gene. In nucleotides, the CDR3 is TGTGCCAGCAGAGGACAGGGAGACGAGATTAGCACAGATACGCAGTATTTT. This sequence encodes CASRGQGDEISTDTQYF.

The count of this clonotype is one. The final CDR3 position lacks the conserved phenylalanine or tryptophan, pointing to a likely read error. The chain uses TRBV7-9 and TRBJ2-7; possibly TRBD1 for D (6 bases). CDR3 size: 14 residues. The germline gives CDR1 SEHNR, CDR2 FQNEAQ (reference sequence). The V and J ends lost 4 bases and 3 bases respectively, with 13 bases between them. The DNA of the CDR3 is TGTGCCAGCAGCTCTAACTACAGGGTCTACGAGCAGTACCTC. Encoded protein: CASSSNYRVYEQYL.

This sequence joins TRBV11-2 and TRBJ2-5; D possibly corresponds to TRBD1 (6 bases). The CDR3 spans 16 residues. The V gene lost 1 base and the J gene lost 2 bases, with 14 bases spanning the gap. CDR1 and CDR2 (germline): SGHAT, FQNNGV. The CDR3 is CASSLVADRYQETQYF. The CDR3 region has the DNA TGTGCCAGCAGCTTAGTTGCGGACAGATATCAAGAGACCCAGTACTTC.

V is TRBV9 and J is TRBJ1-1; D gene ambiguous. Looked up from germline, CDR1 is SGDLS and CDR2 is YYNGEE. This CDR3 region has 13 residues. The V and J ends lost 1 base and 5 bases respectively, with 9 bases between them. CDR3 DNA sequence: TGTGCCAGCAGCGTAAACTCGCCAACTGAAGCTTTCTTT. It is translated as CASSVNSPTEAFF.

This chain connects TRBV6-1 to TRBJ2-5; the D is unclear. The CDR3 extends over 14 amino acids. Germline CDR1 MNHNS, CDR2 SASEGT. V was cut by 3 bases and J by 2 bases, with 10 bases left in between. The CDR3 region has the DNA TGTGCCAGCAGTGATTTGATCGGGCAAGAGACCCAGTACTTC. Its translation: CASSDLIGQETQYF.

This sequence joins TRBV27 and TRBJ1-2; 8 nucleotides agree with TRBD1. The CDR3 has 15 amino acids. Germline trimming cut 5 bases from V and 4 bases from J; bases unmatched to any gene: 9. Germline lookup yields CDR1 MNHEY and CDR2 SMNVEV (reference sequence). The DNA for the CDR3 is TGTGCCAGCAGTGCTTCAGGGGGCGTTCGCTATGGCTACACCTTC. Protein product: CASSASGGVRYGYTF.

This clonotype was detected a few times. One end of the junction varies from germline; a read error may be responsible. V is TRBV7-2 and J is TRBJ2-3, with D unresolved. Germline CDR1 SGHTA, CDR2 FQGNSA. This CDR3 is 12 amino acids long. The CDR3 bases are TGTGCCACCAGCTTAGGTTTCAGTCCACAGTATTTT. It yields the protein CATSLGFSPQYF.

This chain links TRBV13 with TRBJ2-5; tentatively, D is TRBD1 (5 bases). The CDR3 spans 13 residues. Germline V gene lookup returns CDR1 PRHDT and CDR2 FYEKMQ (reference sequence). V was cut by 2 bases and J by 3 bases, with 7 bases left in between. The CDR3 DNA follows: TGTGCCAGCAGCTTAACAGGCGAAGAGACCCAGTACTTC. Translating it yields CASSLTGEETQYF.

This chain connects TRBV21-1 to TRBJ2-7; TRBD2, the table's D call, lacks a check against the DNA. TRBV21-1 is an annotated pseudogene. There are 13 residues in the CDR3. The CDR3 loop is CARSRREPYEQYF. The CDR3 bases are TGTGCCCGCTCGCGGCGGGAACCCTACGAGCAGTACTTC.

In its sample, this clonotype was seen once. This chain links TRBV27 with TRBJ2-7; no firm D call. V was trimmed by 3 bases and J by 2 bases, leaving 11 bases between them. Germline assignment: CDR1 MNHEY and CDR2 SMNVEV (reference sequence). The CDR3 contains 14 residues. The CDR3 loop reads CASSLMRSAYEQYF. In nucleotides, the CDR3 is TGTGCCAGCAGTTTGATGCGGAGCGCCTACGAGCAGTACTTC.

This rearrangement joins TRBV27 to TRBJ2-7; weak D call: TRBD1 (5 bases). Germline V lookup: CDR1 MNHEY, CDR2 SMNVEV (reference sequence). V was shortened by 5 bases and J by 2 bases, with 13 bases between the two germline ends. This CDR3 spans 14 amino acids. CDR3 sequence: CASSDSPSPYEQYF. The CDR3 nucleotides are TGTGCCAGCAGTGACAGTCCGTCTCCCTACGAGCAGTACTTC.

The chain employs TRBV11-2 and TRBJ2-1; a weak D match, TRBD2 (7 bases). Germline V lookup: CDR1 SGHAT, CDR2 FQNNGV. The V gene lost 5 bases and the J gene lost 3 bases, with 14 bases spanning the gap. This CDR3 spans 15 amino acids. The chain's CDR3 is CASSRRGGDYNEQFF. For the CDR3, the DNA is TGTGCCAGCAGCCGAAGGGGGGGGGACTACAATGAGCAGTTCTTC.

J is TRBJ1-4 and V is TRBV7-2, with D unresolved. Germline V CDR1 and CDR2: SGHTA, FQGNSA. This CDR3 has 16 amino acids. V was shortened by 5 bases and J by 0 bases, with 13 bases between the two germline ends. The CDR3 bases are TGTGCCAGCAGCCTCGTAGCCGTTGCAACTAATGAAAAACTGTTTTTT. Translation gives CASSLVAVATNEKLFF.

This clonotype turned up a few times. This chain uses TRBV7-9 with TRBJ2-2, with TRBD2 as a possible D gene (6 bases). The length of the CDR3 is 16 residues. Trimming took 4 bases from V and 4 from J, leaving 16 bases between them. Germline CDR1 reads SEHNR; CDR2 reads FQNEAQ (reference sequence). The CDR3 DNA reads as TGTGCCAGCAGCTCGGCCAGGACTACCTCCACCGGGGAGCTGTTTTTT. Translation: CASSSARTTSTGELFF.

V gene TRBV29-1 combines with J gene TRBJ2-3; TRBD2 aligns across 11 bases. Germline CDR1 is SQVTM and CDR2 is ANQGSEA. The CDR3 runs 15 residues. Losses at the gene ends were 2 bases for V and 2 bases for J; bases not matched to a gene: 3. As DNA, the CDR3 is TGCAGCGTTGAAAGACTAGCGGGGACCACAGATACGCAGTATTTT. Translation gives CSVERLAGTTDTQYF.

The genes are TRBV11-2 and TRBJ2-6; TRBD1 agrees at 7 bases. CDR1 is SGHAT and CDR2 is FQNNGV in the germline V gene. V was clipped by 1 base and J by 1 base; unmatched bases: 16. This CDR3 has 21 amino acids. The CDR3 here is CASSLVKGTTGPFSGANVLTF. For the CDR3, the DNA is TGTGCCAGCAGCTTAGTAAAAGGGACGACAGGGCCCTTTTCTGGGGCCAACGTCCTGACTTTC.

This clonotype has more than one count but fewer than ten. The V gene is TRBV6-5, the J gene TRBJ2-7; 7 nucleotides match TRBD2. The CDR3 consists of 16 residues. The junction had 10 bases not matched to a gene; V was cut back by 2 bases and J by 3 bases. Germline values: CDR1 MNHEY, CDR2 SVGAGI. The DNA for the CDR3 is TGTGCCAGCAGTTACCCTTTAGGGCTAGCGGTCTACGAGCAGTACTTC. Its protein is CASSYPLGLAVYEQYF.

J is TRBJ2-1 and V is TRBV25-1, with D maybe TRBD1 (8 bases). The length of the CDR3 is 11 residues. Germline V CDR1 and CDR2: MGHDK, SYGVNS. V lost 8 bases and J lost 14, with 16 bases in between. The CDR3 here is CASRTGRVEFF. The CDR3 DNA follows: TGTGCCAGCCGGACAGGGAGGGTTGAGTTCTTC.

The rearrangement joins TRBV6-6 to TRBJ2-3; D is unclear. V gave up 0 bases and J gave up 1 base, with 5 bases separating them. Germline V gene lookup returns CDR1 MNHNY and CDR2 SVGAGI (reference sequence). This CDR3 has 14 residues. The CDR3 region has the DNA TGTGCCAGCAGTTACTCGTCGGGCACAGATACGCAGTATTTT. Protein: CASSYSSGTDTQYF.

The chain carries TRBV7-9 and TRBJ2-1; D tentatively fits TRBD1 or TRBD2 (5 bases each). Trimming removed 5 bases at V and 12 bases at J, with 14 bases between. The CDR3 runs to 12 residues. Germline values: CDR1 SEHNR, CDR2 FQNEAQ (reference sequence). The CDR3, as DNA: TGTGCCAGCAGCGGGGGTACGTCCGGGCAGTTCTTC. Residues: CASSGGTSGQFF.

This clonotype was seen a few times. The J gene is TRBJ2-7, the V gene TRBV7-8, with D possibly being TRBD1 (5 bases). The CDR3 is 13 residues long. The germline V gene has CDR1 SGHVS and CDR2 FQNEAQ. V lost 1 base, J lost 7 bases, and 11 bases lay in between. CDR3: CASSLGGEWEQYF. CDR3 sequence (DNA): TGTGCCAGCAGCTTAGGGGGCGAATGGGAGCAGTACTTC.

The CDR3 loop is CASSVTRFGSNQPQHF. As DNA, the CDR3 is TGTGCCAGCAGCGTGACACGATTCGGGAGCAATCAGCCCCAGCATTTT. V gene TRBV6-2 or TRBV6-3 combines with J gene TRBJ1-5; D not resolved. V was cut by 6 bases and J by 1 base, with 16 bases left in between. CDR1 is MNHEY, CDR2 SVGEGT, per germline. This CDR3 spans 16 amino acids.

The chain is built from TRBV5-4 and TRBJ2-2, with D uncertain. CDR3 length equals 11 residues. The germline gives CDR1 SGHNT, CDR2 YYREEE (reference sequence). Trimming left V 5 bases short and J 6 bases short, with 5 bases between. CDR3 nucleotide sequence: TGTGCCAGCAGGATGGCCGGGGAGCTGTTTTTT. Amino acids: CASRMAGELFF. Complete variable domain (other parts from reference TRBV5-4 and TRBJ2-2): ETGVTQSPTHLIKTRGQQVTLRCSSQSGHNTVSWYQQALGQGPQFIFQYYREEENGRGNFPPRFSGLQFPNYSSELNVNALELDDSALYLCASRMAGELFFGEGSRLTVL.

This clonotype was counted once. The chain employs TRBV20-1 and TRBJ2-1; D remains unclear. Trimming took 0 bases from V and 4 from J, leaving 25 bases between them. Germline assignment: CDR1 DFQATT and CDR2 SNEGSKA (reference sequence). The CDR3 runs 19 residues. The CDR3 region has the DNA TGCAGTGCTAGAGATTTTTCCCCCGCCAACTTTGACGCATACAATGAGCAGTTCTTC. Its translation: CSARDFSPANFDAYNEQFF.

The chain links TRBV20-1 to TRBJ2-1; 12 nucleotides agree with TRBD1. Germline V CDR1 and CDR2: DFQATT, SNEGSKA (reference sequence). CDR3 length: 16 residues. The V segment lost 6 bases and the J segment 2 bases; nucleotides outside the gene matches: 8. CDR3: CSAPRRDRGPYNEQFF. The CDR3 bases are TGCAGTGCCCCCCGGCGGGACAGGGGGCCCTACAATGAGCAGTTCTTC.

The chain couples TRBV29-1 to TRBJ1-3, with a tentative D call TRBD1 (5 bases). CDR1 and CDR2 (germline): SQVTM, ANQGSEA. The CDR3 is made up of 15 amino acids. Trimming stripped 7 bases from V and 0 bases from J, with 16 bases between. The CDR3 bases are TGCAGCGCCGTGGGGGACTCCGGCTCTGGAAACACCATATATTTT. Translated, it gives CSAVGDSGSGNTIYF.

This chain joins TRBV7-2 and TRBJ2-1, with TRBD2 matching 9 bases. Per germline, CDR1 SGHTA and CDR2 FQGNSA. With V trimmed by 3 bases and J by 4 bases, 7 bases remained unmatched. The CDR3 extends over 16 amino acids. The CDR3 nucleotides are TGTGCCAGCAGCTTTACCCCGAGCGGGAGGTACAATGAGCAGTTCTTC. Translated: CASSFTPSGRYNEQFF. The variable domain in full, completed from reference TRBV7-2 and TRBJ2-1, reads GAGVSQSPSNKVTEKGKDVELRCDPISGHTALYWYRQSLGQGLEFLIYFQGNSAPDKSGLPSDRFSAERTGGSVSTLTIQRTQQEDSAVYLCASSFTPSGRYNEQFFGPGTRLTVL.

The rearrangement links TRBV20-1 to TRBJ1-2; D ambiguous. The CDR3 runs 12 residues. The germline CDR1 and CDR2 sequences are DFQATT and SNEGSKA (reference sequence). DNA for the CDR3: TGCCTAATCGAGGACGGTGACTATGGCTACACCTTC. Translation: CLIEDGDYGYTF.